Listed below are T cell receptor beta chains from one sample, sequenced in a study of cytomegalovirus exposure and HLA in healthy donors. TCRdb keeps only in-frame clones here, not all; method: immunoSEQ multiplex PCR. Among 100,000 to 150,000 clones listed, 65% to 75% were seen once. The sequencing sample was made of PBMCs. The receptor set was obtained from a man in his forties or fifties in good health and CMV-seropositive. Each CDR3 is given with its conserved first and last residue. Fields, in order: clone size, J gene, D gene, V gene, CDR3 DNA, CDR3 protein. A D gene is named only where the DNA matches it firmly. The size field is filled for only some rows; it gives once, few, many or a size class.

.	TRBJ1-5	TRBD1	TRBV4-1	TGCGCCAGCAGCCAAGCGACAGGGGGCGGGAGTTATAGCAATCAGCCCCAGCATTTT	CASSQATGGGSYSNQPQHF
few	TRBJ2-1	TRBD2	TRBV25-1	TGTGCCAGCAGTGAGACTAGCGGGAGTACGTTCTTC	CASSETSGSTFF
.	TRBJ1-1	.	TRBV9	TGTGCCAGCAGCGTAGGTACAGGGACTGAAGCTTTCTTT	CASSVGTGTEAFF
few	TRBJ2-1	TRBD2	TRBV4-1	TGCGCCAGCAGCCACCTACTAGCGGGGGGTTACAATGAGCAGTTCTTC	CASSHLLAGGYNEQFF
.	TRBJ1-1	TRBD1	TRBV6-5	TGTGCCAGCAGTTACTCGGGACAGGGAAACACTGAAGCTTTCTTT	CASSYSGQGNTEAFF
once	TRBJ2-7	TRBD2	TRBV5-4	TGTGCCAGCAGCTTGGCCCCGGGACTAGCGCTCACGTCGCGCCACTTC	CASSLAPGLALTSRHF
.	TRBJ2-2	TRBD1	TRBV6-5	TGTGCCAGCAGTTACCCCGACAGGGGCGGCCGGGAGCTGTTTTTT	CASSYPDRGGRELFF
.	TRBJ2-7	TRBD1	TRBV6-5	TGTGCCAGCAGTCGACAGGGGGTTAGTTACGAGCAGTACTTC	CASSRQGVSYEQYF
.	TRBJ2-1	.	TRBV9	TGTGCCAGCAGCGTAGGGGGGGTGTTGCAGTTCTTC	CASSVGGVLQFF
.	TRBJ2-2	TRBD2	TRBV11-3	TGTGCCAGCAGCTTTGGCGGGGGGCGAACCGGGGAGCTGTTTTTT	CASSFGGGRTGELFF
.	TRBJ2-3	.	TRBV6-1	TGTGCCAGCAGTGAAGGCACAGGGAGCACAGATACGCAGTATTTT	CASSEGTGSTDTQYF
.	TRBJ2-7	TRBD1	TRBV18	TGTGCCAGCTCCGCGCAACAGGGGGCTGAGGAGCAGTACTTC	CASSAQQGAEEQYF
.	TRBJ2-6	.	TRBV6-1	TGTGCCAGCAGTGACAGGGGAGGGTTCTCTGGGGCCAACGTCCTGACTTTC	CASSDRGGFSGANVLTF
.	TRBJ1-5	.	TRBV5-5	TGTGCCAGCCAGGAACAGGGCGGATTAAGGCCCCAGCATTTT	CASQEQGGLRPQHF
.	TRBJ1-5	.	TRBV4-2	TGTGCCAGCAGCAGTGGACAGAGCAATCAGCCCCAGCATTTT	CASSSGQSNQPQHF
.	TRBJ1-5	.	TRBV2	TGTGCCAGCAGCGATGACGGGGATCAGCCCCAGCATTTT	CASSDDGDQPQHF
.	TRBJ2-6	.	TRBV11-1	TGTGCCAGCAGCTATCGCCAGGGAACTGGGGCCAACGTCCTGACTTTC	CASSYRQGTGANVLTF
.	TRBJ2-1	TRBD1	TRBV25-1	TGTGCCAGCAGTCTGGGGGACAGGGCCTACAATGAGCAGTTCTTC	CASSLGDRAYNEQFF
.	TRBJ2-3	.	TRBV11-2	TGTGCCAGCAGGTGGGCGCGGGTGACAGATACGCAGTATTTT	CASRWARVTDTQYF
.	TRBJ1-4	.	TRBV6-5	TGTGCCAGCAGTTACCGGTCAGGAGAAAAACTGTTTTTT	CASSYRSGEKLFF
.	TRBJ2-7	.	TRBV13	TGTGCCAGCAGCTTCACCGGGAAAAACTTCGAGGGTTACGAGCAGTACTTC	CASSFTGKNFEGYEQYF
.	TRBJ2-1	.	TRBV6-5	TGTGCCAGCAGTCTACAGGGACAGCAGTTCTTC	CASSLQGQQFF
.	TRBJ2-2	TRBD2	TRBV9	TGTGCCAGCAGCGTAGGGGCTAGCGGGACCGGGGAGCTGTTTTTT	CASSVGASGTGELFF
.	TRBJ2-7	.	TRBV9	TGTGCCAGCAGCGTCGAGGTAGAGGCCTCCGAGCAGTACTTC	CASSVEVEASEQYF
.	TRBJ2-1	.	TRBV28	TGTGCCAGCAGTGAGAGGGCGGGGAGGAATGAGCAGTTCTTC	CASSERAGRNEQFF
.	TRBJ1-1	TRBD1	TRBV6-1	TGTGCCAGCAGTGAATTTGGACAGGCCGACACTGAAGCTTTCTTT	CASSEFGQADTEAFF
.	TRBJ1-1	TRBD1	TRBV5-5	TGTGCCAGCCATACCCCCAGGGGGTCTGAAGCTTTCTTT	CASHTPRGSEAFF
.	TRBJ2-7	.	TRBV11-2	TGTGCCAGCAGCTTTTGGGCCAAAGACGAGCAGTACTTC	CASSFWAKDEQYF
once	TRBJ2-1	TRBD2	TRBV27	TGTGCCAGCAGTTTACTCGGGAGGGCCTACAATGAGCAGTTCTTC	CASSLLGRAYNEQFF
.	TRBJ1-1	TRBD1	TRBV30	TGTGCCTGGAGTATTGACAGGGGGACTGAAGCTTTCTTT	CAWSIDRGTEAFF
.	TRBJ2-5	.	TRBV15	TGTGCCACCAGCAGAGATATCCAAGAGACCCAGTACTTC	CATSRDIQETQYF
once	TRBJ2-7	TRBD2	TRBV9	TGTGCCAGTTCACCTAGCGGGACGAACTACGAGCAGTACTTC	CASSPSGTNYEQYF
.	TRBJ2-3	.	TRBV27	TGTGCCAGCAGTCCAAGCACCCCGGGCACAGATACGCAGTATTTT	CASSPSTPGTDTQYF
few	TRBJ2-5	TRBD2	TRBV19	TGTGCCAGTAGCGGGAGGGTGGAGACCCAGTACTTC	CASSGRVETQYF
.	TRBJ2-5	.	TRBV5-1	TGCGCCAGCAGCCTGGAGGGGGCCCAGTACTTC	CASSLEGAQYF
.	TRBJ1-4	.	TRBV5-1	TGCGCCAGCAGCTCCCGGCAGGGTGGTGAAAAACTGTTTTTT	CASSSRQGGEKLFF
few	TRBJ1-2	TRBD1	TRBV5-4	TGTGCCAGCAGCTTGGACAGGGGCGAAACAACACATGGCTACACCTTC	CASSLDRGETTHGYTF
.	TRBJ1-2	.	TRBV30	TGTGCCTGGACGGCTAAAAGTACAGGGTCCTATGGCTACACCTTC	CAWTAKSTGSYGYTF
.	TRBJ2-3	.	TRBV2	TGTGCCAGCAGTGGTATTGATCTAGGAGGTGATACGCAGTATTTT	CASSGIDLGGDTQYF
.	TRBJ1-2	.	TRBV6-1	TGTGCCAGCAGTGGCGGGACCCGCAACTATGGCTACACCTTC	CASSGGTRNYGYTF
.	TRBJ2-3	TRBD1	TRBV28	TGTGCCAGCAGTGCGCAGGGGGCGCTGGGGGATACGCAGTATTTT	CASSAQGALGDTQYF
.	TRBJ2-4	TRBD1	TRBV19	TGTGCCAGTAAGGACAGGGGGGACATTCAGTACTTC	CASKDRGDIQYF
.	TRBJ1-1	.	TRBV5-1	TGCGCCAGCAGCTTCGACAGCTATAACACTGAAGCTTTCTTT	CASSFDSYNTEAFF
.	TRBJ2-1	.	TRBV6-5	TGTGCCAGCAGACCGGTAGCGGACGCCTACAATGAGCAGTTCTTC	CASRPVADAYNEQFF
.	TRBJ2-1	.	TRBV7-9	TGTGCCAGCAGCTTATCAGACAATGAGCAGTTCTTC	CASSLSDNEQFF
once	TRBJ2-4	.	TRBV7-9	TGTGCCAGCAGCTCGGACTGGGTCGGGGCCAAAAACATTCAGTACTTC	CASSSDWVGAKNIQYF
.	TRBJ2-5	.	TRBV29-1	TGCAGCGTTCTGGGGCACCGAAAGACTCAAGAGACCCAGTACTTC	CSVLGHRKTQETQYF
once	TRBJ1-2	TRBD1	TRBV4-2	TGTGCCAGCAGCGATCCGGGACAGGGGGAGGTTGGCTACACCTTC	CASSDPGQGEVGYTF
.	TRBJ1-1	.	TRBV7-2	TGTGCCAGCAGCCCGACCGCGGCCCTAGCTTTCTTT	CASSPTAALAFF
.	TRBJ1-6	.	TRBV5-4	TGTGCCAGCAGCTTGGCGGACGCCGGGAGGCATTCACCCCTCCACTTT	CASSLADAGRHSPLHF
few	TRBJ2-2	TRBD1	TRBV5-1	TGCGCCAGCAGCTTGGTCGAAACAGGGGGCACGAACACCGGGGAGCTGTTTTTT	CASSLVETGGTNTGELFF
few	TRBJ2-7	TRBD1	TRBV6-5	TGTGCCAGCAGTCGTGATGACAGGGGCCCCTACGAGCAGTACTTC	CASSRDDRGPYEQYF
.	TRBJ1-6	.	TRBV5-1	TGCGCCAGCAGCTTTGGTGCCGGGGGAAAAAATTCACCCCTCCACTTT	CASSFGAGGKNSPLHF
.	TRBJ1-2	TRBD1	TRBV6-1	TGTGCCAGCAGCCCTCGGACAGGGATAAGAGATGGCTACACCTTC	CASSPRTGIRDGYTF
.	TRBJ1-1	TRBD1	TRBV4-2	TGTGCCAGCGGGAACAGGGGGACCGGCACTGAAGCTTTCTTT	CASGNRGTGTEAFF
.	TRBJ2-7	.	TRBV6-5	TGTGCCAGCAGTGTGGGTTCAGGCCCCTACGAGCAGTACTTC	CASSVGSGPYEQYF
.	TRBJ2-2	TRBD1	TRBV6-5	TGTGCCGGCAAATCGACAGGGGGGGCCGGGGAGCTGTTTTTT	CAGKSTGGAGELFF
.	TRBJ2-3	TRBD2	TRBV11-2	TGTGCCAGCAGCTTAGATGGGACTAGCGTGGATACGCAGTATTTT	CASSLDGTSVDTQYF